These 26 T cell receptor beta chains came from one sample sequenced in a study of OX40 agonist ivuxolimab in advanced cancers. This table comes from immunoSEQ multiplex PCR, and its TCRdb copy is limited to in-frame clones, with some not included. The sample lists approximately 14,000 clones, 75% to 80% seen once, with more than 15% in the top ten. The sample in question was CD4+ or CD8+ T cells sorted from blood, obtained in a trial of the OX40 agonist ivuxolimab. The receptors here all came from an adult with an advanced solid tumor such as melanoma, head and neck, liver or kidney cancer.

J is TRBJ2-7 and V is TRBV30; the D is unclear. In germline, CDR1 is GTSNPN, CDR2 SVGIG (reference sequence). CDR3 length equals 13 residues. The V and J ends lost 0 bases and 1 base respectively, with 7 bases between them. CDR3 nucleotides: TGTGCCTGGAGTGTAGACACTTCCTACGAGCAGTACTTC. Protein: CAWSVDTSYEQYF.

V is TRBV2 and J is TRBJ2-3; D is possibly TRBD1 or TRBD2 (6 bases each). The length of the CDR3 is 16 residues. CDR1 is SNHLY, CDR2 FYNNEI, per germline. Trimming pared 4 bases from V and 3 bases from J, leaving 17 bases between. The CDR3 is CASSVAGGRGTDTQYF. The CDR3 DNA reads as TGTGCCAGCAGTGTGGCCGGGGGCCGTGGTACAGATACGCAGTATTTT.

This clone was counted only a few times. The junction departs from the called germline gene at one end, perhaps through a read error. V gene TRBV7-7 combines with J gene TRBJ1-3; D gene unclear. The CDR3 runs to 14 residues. Germline-derived CDR1 and CDR2 are SSHAT and FNYEAQ (reference sequence). The CDR3 nucleotides are TGTGCTAGCAGCTTAGCCCGCGGTGACAACACCATATATTTT. This translates into CASSLARGDNTIYF.

The V and J genes are TRBV2 and TRBJ1-2; 9 bases map to TRBD1. CDR1 and CDR2 from the germline V gene are SNHLY and FYNNEI. The CDR3 spans 14 residues. V gave up 1 base and J gave up 3 bases; unmatched junction bases: 0. This chain's CDR3 is CASSEGTGDYGYTF. For the CDR3, the DNA is TGTGCCAGCAGTGAAGGGACAGGGGACTATGGCTACACCTTC.

This clone has a handful of counts. This CDR3 reads CASSMGSDYEQYF. As DNA, the CDR3 is TGTGCCAGTAGTATGGGGTCTGACTACGAGCAGTACTTC. The chain combines TRBV19 with TRBJ2-5, with D hard to call. The end of the DNA fits TRBJ2-7 better, so the J call may be wrong. The germline V gene has CDR1 LNHDA and CDR2 SQIVND (reference sequence). The CDR3 totals 13 residues.

This clone came up once. V and J are TRBV29-1 and TRBJ2-7; no firm D call. The ends were cut back, 4 bases at V and 3 bases at J, with 13 bases in the middle. This CDR3 is built from 13 residues. Germline V gene sequence: CDR1 SQVTM, CDR2 ANQGSEA. The CDR3 DNA sequence: TGCAGCGTTGTTACGGGTGAAGTCTACGAGCAGTACTTC. It is translated as CSVVTGEVYEQYF.

A single count supports this clone. The J gene is TRBJ2-3, the V gene TRBV15; a weak D match, TRBD2 (6 bases). The CDR3 has 14 residues. V gave up 4 bases and J gave up 0 bases, with 8 bases separating them. The germline V gene has CDR1 LNHNV and CDR2 YYDKDF (reference sequence). Here the CDR3 reads CATSKAGSTDTQYF. CDR3 DNA: TGTGCCACCAGCAAGGCGGGGAGCACAGATACGCAGTATTTT. The whole variable domain, remainder taken from reference TRBV15 and TRBJ2-3, is DAMVIQNPRYQVTQFGKPVTLSCSQTLNHNVMYWYQQKSSQAPKLLFHYYDKDFNNEADTPDNFQSRRPNTSFCFLDIRSPGLGDTAMYLCATSKAGSTDTQYFGPGTRLTVL.

This chain links TRBV27 with TRBJ1-1; 10 nucleotides agree with TRBD1. The CDR3 totals 15 residues. Germline-derived CDR1 and CDR2 are MNHEY and SMNVEV (reference sequence). V lost 6 bases, J lost 5 bases, and 9 bases stayed unmatched. CDR3 bases: TGTGCCAGCAGCTCGACAGGGGGCGGGCAGACTGAAGCTTTCTTT. It encodes CASSSTGGGQTEAFF.

The V call is TRBV9, the J call TRBJ1-2; tentatively, D is TRBD1 (5 bases). In germline, CDR1 is SGDLS, CDR2 YYNGEE. V gave up 0 bases and J gave up 8 bases, with 11 bases separating them. This CDR3 has 13 residues. CDR3 coding DNA: TGTGCCAGCAGCGTAGTGTCTGGGGGAGGCTACACCTTC. Translating gives CASSVVSGGGYTF.

The chain couples TRBV28 to TRBJ2-1; 11 bases fit TRBD1. Trimming removed 2 bases from V and 8 bases from J; junction bases left unmatched: 2. The CDR3 covers 14 residues. Germline V lookup: CDR1 MDHEN, CDR2 SYDVKM. The CDR3 is CASSLGQGAHEQFF. CDR3 coding DNA: TGTGCCAGCAGTTTAGGACAGGGGGCCCATGAGCAGTTCTTC.

This clone was counted a few times. V gene TRBV7-8 combines with J gene TRBJ1-2, with 8 nucleotides matching TRBD1. Per germline, CDR1 SGHVS and CDR2 FQNEAQ. V shed 0 bases and J 3 bases; nucleotides not matched to a gene: 0. The CDR3 loop spans 14 amino acids. The CDR3 loop reads CASSLADRDYGYTF. The CDR3 coding sequence is TGTGCCAGCAGCTTAGCGGACAGGGACTATGGCTACACCTTC.

The V and J genes are TRBV15 and TRBJ1-5; D is undetermined. Trimming took off 5 bases at V and 0 bases at J, with 11 bases between the two ends. The CDR3 covers 15 residues. CDR1 and CDR2 from the germline V gene are LNHNV and YYDKDF (reference sequence). DNA for the CDR3: TGTGCCACCAGCCCTGTAGGGTATAGCAATCAGCCCCAGCATTTT. This translates into CATSPVGYSNQPQHF.

The chain employs TRBV6-1 and TRBJ2-7; D is ambiguous. Trimming stripped 5 bases from V and 3 bases from J, with 17 bases between. This CDR3 is 15 amino acids long. Germline V gene sequence: CDR1 MNHNS, CDR2 SASEGT. Here the CDR3 reads CASSLNTAPFYEQYF. In DNA, the CDR3 is TGTGCCAGCAGTCTAAACACAGCCCCCTTCTACGAGCAGTACTTC.

The CDR3 nucleotides are TGTGCAAGTCGCTTACGGGGGGGCCGGAAGACACCCGGGGCCGGGGCCAACGTCCTGACTTTC. Translation gives CASRLRGGRKTPGAGANVLTF. The chain links TRBV12-2 to TRBJ2-6; no check of the table's D call, TRBD2, against the DNA was made. TRBV12-2 is a listed pseudogene. The length of the CDR3 is 21 residues.

The chain is built from TRBV7-2 and TRBJ1-6; TRBD1 is a possible D gene (5 bases). Germline V gene sequence: CDR1 SGHTA, CDR2 FQGNSA. This CDR3 contains 15 residues. V shed 1 base and J shed 7 bases, with 11 bases lying between them. CDR3: CASSLVSQGNSPLHF. DNA of the CDR3: TGTGCCAGCAGCTTAGTTTCGCAGGGAAATTCACCCCTCCACTTT.

J is TRBJ1-5 and V is TRBV6-5; D unclear. The germline V gene encodes CDR1 MNHEY and CDR2 SVGAGI. The ends were cut back, 2 bases at V and 4 bases at J, with 3 bases in the middle. The CDR3 runs 12 residues. CDR3 bases: TGTGCCAGCAGTTACAGGAATCAGCCCCAGCATTTT. This translates into CASSYRNQPQHF.

The V call is TRBV7-3, the J call TRBJ2-2; D might be TRBD2 (5 bases). The CDR3 spans 14 residues. The V end lost 5 bases, the J end lost 3 bases, and 10 bases lay between the germline ends. Germline V gene sequence: CDR1 SGHTA, CDR2 FQGTGA. CDR3 DNA: TGTGCCAGCAGCCCCGGACTGTACACCGGGGAGCTGTTTTTT. It codes for CASSPGLYTGELFF.

The genes are TRBV19 and TRBJ2-3; 13 positions match TRBD2. The V segment lost 5 bases and the J segment 6 bases; nucleotides outside the gene matches: 8. CDR1 LNHDA and CDR2 SQIVND come from the germline V gene (reference sequence). The CDR3 has 16 amino acids. The chain's CDR3 is CASSPRTSGGWDTQYF. The DNA of the CDR3 is TGTGCCAGTAGTCCCAGGACTAGCGGGGGTTGGGATACGCAGTATTTT.

J is TRBJ2-7 and V is TRBV2; D could derive from TRBD1 or TRBD2 (6 bases each). V was clipped by 4 bases and J by 4 bases, with 17 bases between them. The CDR3 spans 15 residues. CDR1 and CDR2 from the germline V gene are SNHLY and FYNNEI. CDR3 amino acids: CASSVNGGTGYEQYF. The CDR3, as DNA: TGTGCCAGCAGTGTGAACGGGGGCACAGGGTACGAGCAGTACTTC.

This clone was seen a few times. The chain links TRBV9 to TRBJ2-2, with D possibly being TRBD2 (6 bases). The CDR3 loop spans 15 amino acids. From germline, CDR1 is SGDLS and CDR2 YYNGEE. Trimming left V 3 bases short and J 1 base short, with 10 bases between. The CDR3 is CASSEGLMNTGELFF. CDR3 DNA: TGTGCCAGCAGCGAGGGACTCATGAACACCGGGGAGCTGTTTTTT.

This sequence joins TRBV19 and TRBJ1-2; no definite D call. The V gene's germline CDR1 is LNHDA and CDR2 SQIVND (reference sequence). V lost 5 bases and J 6 bases, leaving 13 bases between the germline ends. The CDR3 contains 13 residues. The CDR3 DNA reads as TGTGCCAGTAGTTGGTACGAGGGTGATGGCTACACCTTC. Translating gives CASSWYEGDGYTF.

This rearrangement joins TRBV5-4 to TRBJ2-5, with D hard to call. There are 13 residues in the CDR3. CDR1 is SGHNT, CDR2 YYREEE, per germline (reference sequence). V gave up 4 bases and J gave up 1 base, with 8 bases separating them. CDR3 sequence: CASSPLVQETQYF. The CDR3 nucleotides read TGTGCCAGCAGCCCTCTGGTCCAAGAGACCCAGTACTTC. The full variable domain, with the rest looked up from reference TRBV5-4 and TRBJ2-5, is ETGVTQSPTHLIKTRGQQVTLRCSSQSGHNTVSWYQQALGQGPQFIFQYYREEENGRGNFPPRFSGLQFPNYSSELNVNALELDDSALYLCASSPLVQETQYFGPGTRLLVL.

This clone was seen only a few times. The V and J genes are TRBV7-8 and TRBJ2-7; 9 bases are a match to TRBD2. Germline V gives CDR1 SGHVS, CDR2 FQNEAQ. The CDR3 loop spans 14 amino acids. V was pared by 5 bases and J by 3 bases, with 5 bases of the junction left unmatched. The CDR3 region is CASSRSGGLYEQYF. The CDR3, as DNA: TGTGCCAGCAGCCGTAGCGGGGGCCTCTACGAGCAGTACTTC.

The chain couples TRBV7-8 to TRBJ2-2; D perhaps matches TRBD1 (6 bases). V lost 5 bases, J lost 1 base, and 14 bases lay in between. In germline, CDR1 is SGHVS, CDR2 FQNEAQ. The CDR3 totals 16 residues. CDR3 loop: CASSIYGQRNTGELFF. The CDR3 bases are TGTGCCAGCAGCATTTACGGACAGAGGAACACCGGGGAGCTGTTTTTT.

In this sample, this clone turned up once. The CDR3 loop is CASSEAYEQYF. The CDR3 nucleotides read TGCGCCAGCAGTGAGGCGTACGAGCAGTACTTC. This sequence joins TRBV10-2 and TRBJ2-5; no clear D. The J call may not be correct, given that the DNA end is closer to TRBJ2-7. Germline CDR1 is WSHSY and CDR2 is SAAADI. The CDR3 is made up of 11 amino acids.

The chain joins TRBV6-6 to TRBJ2-2; unclear D gene. The CDR3 spans 15 residues. The V end was cut by 2 bases, the J end by 0 bases, with 7 bases between. The germline V gene has CDR1 MNHNY and CDR2 SVGAGI (reference sequence). CDR3 coding DNA: TGTGCCAGCAGTTACGAAGCAACGAACACCGGGGAGCTGTTTTTT. Protein product: CASSYEATNTGELFF.